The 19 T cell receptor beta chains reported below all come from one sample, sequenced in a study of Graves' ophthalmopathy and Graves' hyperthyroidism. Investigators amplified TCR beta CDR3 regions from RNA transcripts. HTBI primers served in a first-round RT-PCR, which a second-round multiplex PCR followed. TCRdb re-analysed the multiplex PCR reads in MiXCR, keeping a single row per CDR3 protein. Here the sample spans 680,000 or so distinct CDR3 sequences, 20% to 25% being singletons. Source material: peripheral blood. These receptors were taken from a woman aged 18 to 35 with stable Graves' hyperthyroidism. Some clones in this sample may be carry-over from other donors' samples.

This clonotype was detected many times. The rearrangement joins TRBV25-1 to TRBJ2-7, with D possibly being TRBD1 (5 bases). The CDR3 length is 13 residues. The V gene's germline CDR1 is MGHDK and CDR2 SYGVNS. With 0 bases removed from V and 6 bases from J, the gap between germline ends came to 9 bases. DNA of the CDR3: TGTGCCAGCAGTGAATATGGACACTTCGAGCAGTACTTC. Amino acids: CASSEYGHFEQYF.

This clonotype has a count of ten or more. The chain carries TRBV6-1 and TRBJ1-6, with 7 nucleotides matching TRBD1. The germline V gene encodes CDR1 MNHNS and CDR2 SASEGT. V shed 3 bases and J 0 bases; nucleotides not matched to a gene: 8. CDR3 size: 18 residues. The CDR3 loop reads CASSDAGTVSSYNSPLHF. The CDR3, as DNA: TGTGCCAGCAGTGACGCAGGGACAGTGAGCTCCTATAATTCACCCCTCCACTTT.

Here the CDR3 reads CASSGDYRDYGYTF. CDR3 bases: TGTGCCAGCAGTGGGGATTACAGGGACTATGGCTACACCTTC. The V and J genes are TRBV2 and TRBJ1-2; weak D call: TRBD1 (6 bases). The CDR3 is 14 residues long. With 4 bases removed from V and 3 bases from J, the gap between germline ends came to 12 bases. Per germline, CDR1 SNHLY and CDR2 FYNNEI. Full variable domain (outside the CDR3, taken from reference TRBV2 and TRBJ1-2): EPEVTQTPSHQVTQMGQEVILRCVPISNHLYFYWYRQILGQKVEFLVSFYNNEISEKSEIFDDQFSVERPDGSNFTLKIRSTKLEDSAMYFCASSGDYRDYGYTFGSGTRLTVV.

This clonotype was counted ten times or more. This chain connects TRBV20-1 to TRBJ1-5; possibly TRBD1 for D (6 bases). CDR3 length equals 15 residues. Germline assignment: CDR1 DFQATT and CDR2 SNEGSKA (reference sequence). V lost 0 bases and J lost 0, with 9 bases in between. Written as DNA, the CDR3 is TGCAGTGCTAGAGAGGAGGGACATAGCAATCAGCCCCAGCATTTT. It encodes CSAREEGHSNQPQHF.

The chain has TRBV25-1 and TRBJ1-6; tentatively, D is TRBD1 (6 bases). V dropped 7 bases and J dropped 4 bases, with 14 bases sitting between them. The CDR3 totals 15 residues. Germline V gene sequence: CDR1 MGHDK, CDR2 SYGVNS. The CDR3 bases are TGTGCCAGCATGACCTCAGGGGCATATAATTCACCCCTCCACTTT. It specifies CASMTSGAYNSPLHF.

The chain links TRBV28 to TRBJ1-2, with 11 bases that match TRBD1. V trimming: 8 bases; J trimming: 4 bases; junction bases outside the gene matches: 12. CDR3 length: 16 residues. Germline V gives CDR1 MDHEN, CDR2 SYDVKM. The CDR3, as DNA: TGTGCCAGCGGCGAGCCGGGACAGGGGGGCAGCTATGGCTACACCTTC. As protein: CASGEPGQGGSYGYTF.

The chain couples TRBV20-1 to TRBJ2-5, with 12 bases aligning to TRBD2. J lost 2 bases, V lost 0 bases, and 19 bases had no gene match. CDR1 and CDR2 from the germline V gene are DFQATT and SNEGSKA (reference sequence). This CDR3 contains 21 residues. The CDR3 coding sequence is TGCAGTGCTAGAGATAACCAGGAAAAAACAGGGACTAGCGGGCCGCAAGAGACCCAGTACTTC. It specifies CSARDNQEKTGTSGPQETQYF.

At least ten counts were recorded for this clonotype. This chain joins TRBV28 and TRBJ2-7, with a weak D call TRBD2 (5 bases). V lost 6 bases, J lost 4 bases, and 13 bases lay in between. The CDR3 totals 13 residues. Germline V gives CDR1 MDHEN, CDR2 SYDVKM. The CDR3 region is CASRGRAEYEQYF. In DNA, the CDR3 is TGTGCCAGCAGAGGGCGGGCCGAATACGAGCAGTACTTC. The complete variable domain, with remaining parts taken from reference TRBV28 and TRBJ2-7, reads DVKVTQSSRYLVKRTGEKVFLECVQDMDHENMFWYRQDPGLGLRLIYFSYDVKMKEKGDIPEGYSVSREKKERFSLILESASTNQTSMYLCASRGRAEYEQYFGPGTRLTVT.

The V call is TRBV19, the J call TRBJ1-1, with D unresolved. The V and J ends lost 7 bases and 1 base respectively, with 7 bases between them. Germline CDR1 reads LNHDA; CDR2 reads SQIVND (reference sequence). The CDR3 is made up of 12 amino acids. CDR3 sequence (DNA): TGTGCCAGTAATGAGGGGAACACTGAAGCTTTCTTT. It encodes CASNEGNTEAFF.

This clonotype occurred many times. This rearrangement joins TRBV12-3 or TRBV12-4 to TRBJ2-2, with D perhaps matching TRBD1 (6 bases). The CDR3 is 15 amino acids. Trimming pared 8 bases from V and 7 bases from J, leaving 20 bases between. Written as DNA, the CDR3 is TGTGCCAGCTACTCAGGGGCCAATTTCGTCGGGGAGCTGTTTTTT. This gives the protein CASYSGANFVGELFF.

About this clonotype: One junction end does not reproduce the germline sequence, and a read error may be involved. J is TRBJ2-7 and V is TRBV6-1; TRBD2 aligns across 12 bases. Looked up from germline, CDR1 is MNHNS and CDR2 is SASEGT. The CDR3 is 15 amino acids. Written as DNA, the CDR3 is TGTGCCGGCAGTCGTACTAGCGGGGGGCCTCTCGAGCAGTACTTC. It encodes CAGSRTSGGPLEQYF.

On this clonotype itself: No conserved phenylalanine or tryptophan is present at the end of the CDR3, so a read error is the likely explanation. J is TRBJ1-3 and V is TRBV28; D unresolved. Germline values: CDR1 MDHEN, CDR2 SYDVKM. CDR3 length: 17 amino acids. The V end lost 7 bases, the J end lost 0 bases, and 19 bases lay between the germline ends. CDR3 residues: CASNPGGLTFSGNTIYL. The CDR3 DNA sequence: TGTGCCAGCAACCCGGGAGGACTCACATTCTCTGGAAACACCATATATTTG.

This CDR3 reads CASKGDESYGYTF. The CDR3 region has the DNA TGTGCCAGCAAAGGGGACGAGAGCTATGGCTACACCTTC. V and J are TRBV2 and TRBJ1-2, with D maybe TRBD1 (5 bases). The CDR3 totals 13 residues. Per the germline V gene, CDR1 is SNHLY and CDR2 is FYNNEI. Trimming shortened V by 7 bases and J by 4 bases, and 13 bases separated the two germline ends.

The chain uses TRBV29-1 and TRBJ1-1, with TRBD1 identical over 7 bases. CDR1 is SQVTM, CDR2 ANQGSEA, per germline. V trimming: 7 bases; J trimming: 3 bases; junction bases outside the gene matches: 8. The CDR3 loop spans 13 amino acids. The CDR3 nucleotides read TGCAGCGCCCGAGAACAGGGGTACACTGAAGCTTTCTTT. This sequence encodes CSAREQGYTEAFF.

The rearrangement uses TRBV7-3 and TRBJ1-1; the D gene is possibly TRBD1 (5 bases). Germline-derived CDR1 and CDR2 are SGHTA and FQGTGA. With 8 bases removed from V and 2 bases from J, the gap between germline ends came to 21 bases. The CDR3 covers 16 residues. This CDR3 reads CASELGVSPSNTEAFF. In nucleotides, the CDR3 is TGTGCCAGCGAACTAGGGGTCTCCCCATCAAACACTGAAGCTTTCTTT.

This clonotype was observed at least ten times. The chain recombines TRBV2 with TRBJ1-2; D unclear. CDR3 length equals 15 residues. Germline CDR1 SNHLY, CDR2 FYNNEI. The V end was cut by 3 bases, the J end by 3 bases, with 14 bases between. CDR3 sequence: CASSEAGRGDYGYTF. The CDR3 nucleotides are TGTGCCAGCAGTGAGGCCGGGAGAGGAGACTATGGCTACACCTTC. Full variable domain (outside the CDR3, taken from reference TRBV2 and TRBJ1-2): EPEVTQTPSHQVTQMGQEVILRCVPISNHLYFYWYRQILGQKVEFLVSFYNNEISEKSEIFDDQFSVERPDGSNFTLKIRSTKLEDSAMYFCASSEAGRGDYGYTFGSGTRLTVV.

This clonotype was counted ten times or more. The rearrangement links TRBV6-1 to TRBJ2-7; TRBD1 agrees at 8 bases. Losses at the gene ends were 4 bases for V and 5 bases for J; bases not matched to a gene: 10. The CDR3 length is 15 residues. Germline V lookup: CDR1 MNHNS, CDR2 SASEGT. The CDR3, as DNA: TGTGCCAGCAGTGGTTCCGGGACAGGAGGGGACGAGCAGTACTTC. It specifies CASSGSGTGGDEQYF.

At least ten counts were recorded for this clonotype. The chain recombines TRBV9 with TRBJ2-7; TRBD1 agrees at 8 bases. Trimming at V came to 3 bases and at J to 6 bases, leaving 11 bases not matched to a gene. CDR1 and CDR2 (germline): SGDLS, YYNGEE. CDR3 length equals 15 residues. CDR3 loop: CASSGFQGAVGEQYF. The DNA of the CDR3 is TGTGCCAGCAGCGGGTTCCAGGGGGCTGTAGGCGAGCAGTACTTC.

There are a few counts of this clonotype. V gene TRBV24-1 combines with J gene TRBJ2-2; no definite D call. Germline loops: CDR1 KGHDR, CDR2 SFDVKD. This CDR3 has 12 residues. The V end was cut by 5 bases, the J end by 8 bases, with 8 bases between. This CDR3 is CATSAQAGELFF. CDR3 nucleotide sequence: TGTGCCACCAGTGCTCAGGCTGGGGAGCTGTTTTTT.